The entry below describes one T cell receptor (beta chain). Its matching antigen is unknown. Disease lasting under 3 months, a NOSPECS grade of at least 4, and a Clinical Activity Score of at least 3 were features of the ophthalmopathy patients. This sample stems from a study of T cells in Graves' hyperthyroidism and ophthalmopathy. Regarding the study as a whole: Model predictions of ophthalmopathy came a median approximately 6 months before onset. By a 13 V-J model, ophthalmopathy was set apart from stable hyperthyroidism.

This CDR3 is built from 14 residues. Germline-derived CDR1 and CDR2 are SGHAT and FQNNGV. Trimming left V 3 bases short and J 5 bases short, with 11 bases between. The investigators amplified TCR beta CDR3 regions from RNA transcripts. Using the HTBI primer set, a first-round RT-PCR was run on the TCR CDR3. TCRdb called the multiplex PCR reads again in MiXCR, with one record for every CDR3 protein. Of hundreds of thousands of distinct CDR3 sequences in the sample, about 24% were seen once. The specimen was blood. This receptor was taken from a woman in her 30s with Graves' ophthalmopathy. The chain recombines TRBV11-2 with TRBJ1-5; D perhaps matches TRBD1 (5 bases). The CDR3 DNA sequence: TGTGCCAGCAGCTTTATGGGGGGGGATCAGCCCCAGCATTTT. Protein product: CASSFMGGDQPQHF.